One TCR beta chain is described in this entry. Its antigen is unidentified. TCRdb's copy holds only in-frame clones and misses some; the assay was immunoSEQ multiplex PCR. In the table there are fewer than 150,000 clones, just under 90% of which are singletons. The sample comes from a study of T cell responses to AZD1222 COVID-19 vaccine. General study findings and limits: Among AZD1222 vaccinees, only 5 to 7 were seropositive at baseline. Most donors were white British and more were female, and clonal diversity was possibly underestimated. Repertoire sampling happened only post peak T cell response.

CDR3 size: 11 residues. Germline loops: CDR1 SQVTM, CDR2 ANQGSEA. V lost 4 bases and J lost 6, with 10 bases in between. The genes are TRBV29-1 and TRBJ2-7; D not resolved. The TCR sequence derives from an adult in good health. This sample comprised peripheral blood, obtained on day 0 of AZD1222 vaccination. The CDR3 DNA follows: TGCAGCGTTGGTGAGAAGGGCGAGCAGTACTTC. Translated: CSVGEKGEQYF.